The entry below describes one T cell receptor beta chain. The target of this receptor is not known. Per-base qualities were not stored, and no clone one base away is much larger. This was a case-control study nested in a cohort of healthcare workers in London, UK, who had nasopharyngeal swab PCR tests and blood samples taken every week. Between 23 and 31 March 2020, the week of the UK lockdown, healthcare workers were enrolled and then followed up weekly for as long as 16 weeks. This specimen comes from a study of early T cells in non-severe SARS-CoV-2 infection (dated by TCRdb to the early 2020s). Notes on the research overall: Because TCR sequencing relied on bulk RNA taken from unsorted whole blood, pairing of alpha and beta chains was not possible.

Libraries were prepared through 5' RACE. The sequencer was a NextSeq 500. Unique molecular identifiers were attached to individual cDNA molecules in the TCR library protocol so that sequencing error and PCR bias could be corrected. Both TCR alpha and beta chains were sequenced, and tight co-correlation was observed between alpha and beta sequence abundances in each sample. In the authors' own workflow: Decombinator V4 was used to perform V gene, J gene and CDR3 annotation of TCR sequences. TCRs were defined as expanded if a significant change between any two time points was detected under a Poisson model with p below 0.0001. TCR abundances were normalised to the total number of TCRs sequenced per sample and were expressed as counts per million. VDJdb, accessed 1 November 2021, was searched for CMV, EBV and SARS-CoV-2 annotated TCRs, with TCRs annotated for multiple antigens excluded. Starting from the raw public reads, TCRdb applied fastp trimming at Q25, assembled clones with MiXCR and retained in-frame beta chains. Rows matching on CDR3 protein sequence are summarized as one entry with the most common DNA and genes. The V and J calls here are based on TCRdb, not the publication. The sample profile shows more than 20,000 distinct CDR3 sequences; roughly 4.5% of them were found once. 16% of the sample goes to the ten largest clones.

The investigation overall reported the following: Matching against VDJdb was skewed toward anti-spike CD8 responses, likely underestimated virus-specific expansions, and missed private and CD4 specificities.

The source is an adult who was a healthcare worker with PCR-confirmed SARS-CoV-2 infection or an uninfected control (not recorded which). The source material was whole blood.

The CDR3 here reads CASSLGTWGTGELFF. The nucleotide sequence reads TGTGCCAGCAGCTTAGGGACATGGGGGACCGGGGAGCTGTTTTTT. The chain joins TRBV7-2 to TRBJ2-2, with the D gene tentatively TRBD1 or TRBD2, based on 5 matching bases in each. The CDR3 contains 15 residues, cysteine and phenylalanine counted. The CDR3 DNA has 45 bases and is translated from base 1. Looking up the germline V gene yields CDR1 SGHTA and CDR2 FQGNSA. The V and J ends are trimmed by 1 base and 5 bases, leaving 11 bases between them.